A single sample is the source of the 28 T cell receptor beta chains below, sequenced in a study of blood T cell repertoires in COVID-19. Data came from immunoSEQ multiplex PCR; TCRdb stores just in-frame clones and leaves some out. The data contain over 350,000 clones, 85% to 90% of them singletons. The sample was PBMCs or T cells enriched from blood (not recorded which). The receptors were gathered from a woman between 18 and 30 years old who had recovered from COVID-19.

V is TRBV27 and J is TRBJ1-2; the match to TRBD1 covers 7 bases. V lost 3 bases and J lost 4; bases outside the gene matches: 5. This CDR3 contains 14 residues. The germline gives CDR1 MNHEY, CDR2 SMNVEV (reference sequence). CDR3 bases: TGTGCCAGCAGTTTCCTAGGACAGGTCTATGGCTACACCTTC. Protein product: CASSFLGQVYGYTF.

This clone was found a few times. This rearrangement joins TRBV7-2 to TRBJ1-4, with D tentatively TRBD1 (6 bases). Trimming took off 0 bases at V and 5 bases at J, with 10 bases between the two ends. Germline V gene lookup returns CDR1 SGHTA and CDR2 FQGNSA. This CDR3 has 15 amino acids. This chain's CDR3 is CASSLAPGQNEKLFF. The CDR3 DNA reads as TGTGCCAGCAGCTTAGCCCCGGGACAAAATGAAAAACTGTTTTTT. Combining the CDR3 with reference TRBV7-2 and TRBJ1-4 gives the whole variable domain GAGVSQSPSNKVTEKGKDVELRCDPISGHTALYWYRQSLGQGLEFLIYFQGNSAPDKSGLPSDRFSAERTGGSVSTLTIQRTQQEDSAVYLCASSLAPGQNEKLFFGSGTQLSVL.

This clone was recorded a few times. The rearrangement links TRBV6-5 to TRBJ2-7; TRBD1 matches 7 bases. Germline CDR1 and CDR2: MNHEY and SVGAGI. The CDR3 consists of 14 residues. V was clipped by 6 bases and J by 5 bases; unmatched bases: 10. This CDR3 reads CASSLTTGIDEQYF. The CDR3 coding sequence is TGTGCCAGCAGCCTAACGACAGGGATCGACGAGCAGTACTTC.

The V gene is TRBV7-9, the J gene TRBJ1-4; D uncertain. Germline-derived CDR1 and CDR2 are SEHNR and FQNEAQ (reference sequence). This CDR3 has 13 residues. Trimming took 5 bases from V and 8 from J, leaving 12 bases between them. The DNA for the CDR3 is TGTGCCAGCAGCATATCTAACGGGGAAAAACTGTTTTTT. Amino acids: CASSISNGEKLFF. The variable domain in full, with the rest retrieved from reference TRBV7-9 and TRBJ1-4, is DTGVSQNPRHKITKRGQNVTFRCDPISEHNRLYWYRQTLGQGPEFLTYFQNEAQLEKSRLLSDRFSAERPKGSFSTLEIQRTEQGDSAMYLCASSISNGEKLFFGSGTQLSVL.

The chain carries TRBV4-3 and TRBJ2-1; 7 nucleotides align to TRBD2. Germline trimming cut 2 bases from V and 7 bases from J; bases unmatched to any gene: 11. Per the germline V gene, CDR1 is LGHNA and CDR2 is YSLEER. The CDR3 sequence is 16 residues long. The CDR3 nucleotides are TGCGCCAGCAGCCAATCGGGGCGGGGGTATGGGAATGAGCAGTTCTTC. Residues: CASSQSGRGYGNEQFF.

The chain uses TRBV5-1 and TRBJ1-6; 10 nucleotides align to TRBD1. Germline assignment: CDR1 SGHRS and CDR2 YFSETQ. There are 16 residues in the CDR3. The junction had 3 bases not matched to a gene; V was cut back by 2 bases and J by 4 bases. CDR3 protein: CASSLGTGDYNSPLHF. The CDR3 DNA is TGCGCCAGCAGCTTAGGGACAGGGGATTATAATTCACCCCTCCACTTT.

The J gene is TRBJ2-3, the V gene TRBV11-2, with 9 bases matching TRBD2. The CDR3 totals 18 residues. Germline trimming cut 3 bases from V and 2 bases from J; bases unmatched to any gene: 12. The V gene's germline CDR1 is SGHAT and CDR2 FQNNGV. The CDR3 protein is CASSLSISGGLFTDTQYF. The CDR3 region has the DNA TGTGCCAGCAGCTTGTCGATTAGCGGGGGCCTATTCACAGATACGCAGTATTTT.

The genes are TRBV28 and TRBJ1-1; D not certain. Trimming took 6 bases from V and 4 from J, leaving 15 bases between them. The CDR3 has 14 amino acids. Looked up from germline, CDR1 is MDHEN and CDR2 is SYDVKM. The CDR3 DNA reads TGTGCCAGCAGGAACCTAACAGTGGGCACTGAAGCTTTCTTT. Translation: CASRNLTVGTEAFF.

The chain recombines TRBV18 with TRBJ1-5; 10 nucleotides align to TRBD1. This CDR3 is 17 amino acids long. Germline V gene sequence: CDR1 KGHSH, CDR2 LQKENI. V was pared by 0 bases and J by 6 bases, with 8 bases of the junction left unmatched. The CDR3 protein is CASSPPVGTGVGQPQHF. In DNA form, the CDR3 reads TGTGCCAGCTCACCACCGGTAGGGACAGGGGTCGGTCAGCCCCAGCATTTT.

This clone has a single count. This chain links TRBV4-1 with TRBJ2-3; TRBD1 might be the D (5 bases). CDR1 is MGHRA and CDR2 is YSYEKL in the germline V gene. Between the trimmed V and J ends, which lost 2 bases and 0 bases, there was a span of 12 bases. The CDR3 consists of 16 residues. CDR3 nucleotide sequence: TGCGCCAGCAGCCAATCAGGGTCCCCCAGCACAGATACGCAGTATTTT. Protein sequence: CASSQSGSPSTDTQYF.

This rearrangement joins TRBV4-1 to TRBJ1-2; TRBD1 agrees at 8 bases. The CDR3 spans 16 residues. Germline V lookup: CDR1 MGHRA, CDR2 YSYEKL. The V gene end was trimmed by 1 base and the J gene end by 1 base; junction bases not matched to a gene: 5. CDR3 sequence reads: CASSQGRTGSNYGYTF. CDR3 DNA: TGCGCCAGCAGCCAAGGGAGGACAGGGAGTAACTATGGCTACACCTTC.

This chain links TRBV2 with TRBJ2-1; TRBD2 agrees at 12 bases. The CDR3 runs to 16 residues. V lost 11 bases to trimming and J lost 8 bases; unmatched junction nucleotides: 16. Germline CDR1 and CDR2: SNHLY and FYNNEI. The CDR3 here is CARGLAGGPVGHEQFF. In DNA, the CDR3 is TGTGCCCGAGGCCTAGCGGGGGGGCCTGTGGGGCATGAGCAGTTCTTC.

The chain links TRBV6-1 to TRBJ1-3; D gene uncertain. Germline V gene sequence: CDR1 MNHNS, CDR2 SASEGT. With 3 bases removed from V and 8 bases from J, the gap between germline ends came to 14 bases. The CDR3 runs to 14 residues. The CDR3 region is CASSETSPGDTIYF. CDR3 DNA: TGTGCCAGCAGTGAGACATCACCCGGGGACACCATATATTTT.

The rearrangement uses TRBV29-1 and TRBJ2-5; D is perhaps TRBD2 (6 bases). Looked up from germline, CDR1 is SQVTM and CDR2 is ANQGSEA. This CDR3 has 13 amino acids. Trimming took off 6 bases at V and 2 bases at J, with 13 bases between the two ends. The CDR3 DNA reads TGCAGCGTCCGTATTAGCGGACAAGAGACCCAGTACTTC. Protein: CSVRISGQETQYF.

The chain is built from TRBV7-3 and TRBJ2-3; 11 bases fit TRBD2. V was clipped by 5 bases and J by 2 bases; unmatched bases: 3. Germline V gene lookup returns CDR1 SGHTA and CDR2 FQGTGA. The CDR3 runs to 15 residues. CDR3 nucleotide sequence: TGTGCCAGCAGCCCGGGACTAGCGGACACAGATACGCAGTATTTT. Protein product: CASSPGLADTDTQYF.

The chain uses TRBV30 and TRBJ1-4, with D tentatively TRBD1 (5 bases). Trimming left V 2 bases short and J 7 bases short, with 20 bases between. Germline V gene sequence: CDR1 GTSNPN, CDR2 SVGIG (reference sequence). This CDR3 comprises 16 residues. CDR3 in amino acids: CAWSQFRTPGGEKLFF. CDR3 sequence (DNA): TGTGCCTGGAGTCAATTCCGGACACCCGGGGGTGAAAAACTGTTTTTT.

This clone was seen just once. The CDR3 protein is CASSYLIRGRGAAQYF. CDR3 DNA sequence: TGTGCCAGCAGTTACCTCATAAGGGGGAGGGGGGCGGCCCAGTACTTC. This chain links TRBV6-2 or TRBV6-3 with TRBJ2-5, with D perhaps matching TRBD2 (7 bases). The CDR3 sequence is 16 residues long. The V gene lost 2 bases and the J gene lost 9 bases, with 22 bases spanning the gap. The germline V gene has CDR1 MNHEY and CDR2 SVGEGT.

The chain carries TRBV2 and TRBJ1-2, with 9 bases that match TRBD1. Germline V lookup: CDR1 SNHLY, CDR2 FYNNEI. The CDR3 contains 14 residues. J lost 4 bases, V lost 6 bases, and 6 bases had no gene match. CDR3 bases: TGTGCCAGCAGCGACGGACAGGGGATCTATGGCTACACCTTC. This encodes CASSDGQGIYGYTF.

This rearrangement joins TRBV10-3 to TRBJ1-2; TRBD1 matches 9 bases. The ends lost 6 bases at V and 6 bases at J; junction bases unmatched: 8. The CDR3 runs 14 residues. CDR1 and CDR2 from the germline V gene are ENHRY and SYGVKD. DNA for the CDR3: TGTGCCATCAGCCTGGGGACAGGGAGGGATGGCTACACCTTC. It is translated as CAISLGTGRDGYTF.

This clone has only one observation. The gene calls are TRBV7-8 and TRBJ1-3, with unresolved D. From germline, CDR1 is SGHVS and CDR2 FQNEAQ. Trimming took 5 bases from V and 3 from J, leaving 8 bases between them. This CDR3 contains 13 residues. This CDR3 reads CASSPIYGNTIYF. CDR3 sequence (DNA): TGTGCCAGCAGCCCGATCTATGGAAACACCATATATTTT.

The DNA for the CDR3 is TGTGCCAGCAGTGATTTATTAGGACAGGGGGGAGACACCATATATTTT. Its translation is CASSDLLGQGGDTIYF. This rearrangement joins TRBV2 to TRBJ1-3; the match to TRBD1 covers 10 bases. The CDR3 totals 16 residues. Trimming at V came to 3 bases and at J to 8 bases, leaving 10 bases not matched to a gene. Per germline, CDR1 SNHLY and CDR2 FYNNEI.

The J gene is TRBJ1-1, the V gene TRBV11-1, with a weak D call TRBD1 (5 bases). The ends were cut back, 5 bases at V and 3 bases at J, with 10 bases in the middle. Germline loops: CDR1 SGHAT, CDR2 FQDESV (reference sequence). This CDR3 contains 13 residues. In DNA, the CDR3 is TGTGCCAGCAGCCTTGGGGCCTACACTGAAGCTTTCTTT. Protein sequence: CASSLGAYTEAFF.

The V call is TRBV27, the J call TRBJ2-7; 10 nucleotides align to TRBD1. After removal of 5 bases from V and 0 bases from J, the junction contained 13 bases not matched to a gene. The CDR3 runs 18 residues. Germline loops: CDR1 MNHEY, CDR2 SMNVEV (reference sequence). Here the CDR3 DNA reads TGTGCCAGCAGTGGAACATACGGACAGGGGGGGATCTCCTACGAGCAGTACTTC. It specifies CASSGTYGQGGISYEQYF.

CDR3 coding DNA: TGTGCTAGTGGTAGCCAACAGGGCAATCAGCCCCAGCATTTT. This sequence encodes CASGSQQGNQPQHF. V gene TRBV12-5 combines with J gene TRBJ1-5; TRBD1 might be the D (5 bases). Germline V CDR1 and CDR2: LGHNT, FRNRAP. This CDR3 contains 14 residues. V dropped 5 bases and J dropped 2 bases, with 10 bases sitting between them.

The chain carries TRBV24-1 and TRBJ2-1; a weak D match, TRBD1 (5 bases). The CDR3 is made up of 11 amino acids. In germline, CDR1 is KGHDR, CDR2 SFDVKD. The V end lost 9 bases, the J end lost 5 bases, and 7 bases lay between the germline ends. Here the CDR3 DNA reads TGTGCCACCGGGGCCCACAATGAGCAGTTCTTC. Amino acids: CATGAHNEQFF.

The V and J genes are TRBV6-5 and TRBJ1-1, with D perhaps TRBD1 (5 bases). Germline CDR1 and CDR2: MNHEY and SVGAGI. The CDR3 has 16 amino acids. The ends were cut back, 0 bases at V and 1 base at J, with 12 bases in the middle. The CDR3 reads CASSYSSRARNTEAFF. As DNA, the CDR3 is TGTGCCAGCAGTTACTCGAGCAGGGCCAGGAACACTGAAGCTTTCTTT.

J is TRBJ2-2 and V is TRBV5-1, with D maybe TRBD2 (7 bases). This CDR3 has 16 amino acids. The V gene lost 4 bases and the J gene lost 6 bases, with 19 bases spanning the gap. Per germline, CDR1 SGHRS and CDR2 YFSETQ. For the CDR3, the DNA is TGCGCCAGCAGCATTACGGGGGGCCCTGGATCCGGGGAGCTGTTTTTT. Translated, it gives CASSITGGPGSGELFF.

The chain employs TRBV6-5 and TRBJ1-2, with 9 bases matching TRBD1. This CDR3 comprises 14 residues. Germline CDR1 reads MNHEY; CDR2 reads SVGAGI. Germline trimming cut 6 bases from V and 4 bases from J; bases unmatched to any gene: 6. CDR3 nucleotide sequence: TGTGCCAGCAGGGGACAGGGCCTCAGCTATGGCTACACCTTC. Translating it yields CASRGQGLSYGYTF.